The sequence of this TCR beta chain was determined in a study of blood T cell repertoires in COVID-19. In the authors' methods: Reference gene primer amplification gave estimated nucleated cell counts. Assay used: immunoSEQ multiplex PCR; TCRdb lists only in-frame clones, some missing. V and J calls and clone size are as listed in that table; D and trimming were resolved from the DNA. The table records about 100,000 clones, more than 90% of them present only once. The CDR3 sequence is 13 residues long. V lost 8 bases to trimming and J lost 3 bases, with 13 bases between them. Sequencing was done on a sample of peripheral blood. This chain links TRBV6-7 with TRBJ2-5; D uncertain. TRBV6-7 is annotated as an ORF whose role is uncertain. The receptor comes from a man in his 70s with acute or convalescent COVID-19. This chain's CDR3 is CASPKSREETQYF. The CDR3 DNA reads as TGTGCCAGCCCCAAGTCCCGGGAAGAGACCCAGTACTTC.